This TCR beta chain was captured by sequencing in a study of cytomegalovirus exposure and HLA in healthy donors. This clone was observed once. Its specificity is unknown. V lost 1 base and J 2 bases, leaving 9 bases between the germline ends. Germline CDR1 SGDLS, CDR2 YYNGEE. This CDR3 spans 15 amino acids. Vbeta (60) and Jbeta (13) primers were used in the PCR. Using immunoSEQ multiplex PCR, the repertoire was profiled, and TCRdb retains in-frame clones only, with some absent. This sample has over 60,000 clones, with 60% to 75% found just once. Findings and caveats of the study: According to an earlier analysis, most TCR beta V segments yielded productive rearrangements about 87% or about 30% of the time.

This TCR was recovered from a man aged 70-80 years in good health and CMV-seronegative. The sample taken for sequencing was PBMCs. V and J are TRBV9 and TRBJ2-2; D is unresolved. This CDR3 is CASSVTAGNTGELFF. CDR3 sequence (DNA): TGTGCCAGCAGCGTAACCGCAGGTAACACCGGGGAGCTGTTTTTT.